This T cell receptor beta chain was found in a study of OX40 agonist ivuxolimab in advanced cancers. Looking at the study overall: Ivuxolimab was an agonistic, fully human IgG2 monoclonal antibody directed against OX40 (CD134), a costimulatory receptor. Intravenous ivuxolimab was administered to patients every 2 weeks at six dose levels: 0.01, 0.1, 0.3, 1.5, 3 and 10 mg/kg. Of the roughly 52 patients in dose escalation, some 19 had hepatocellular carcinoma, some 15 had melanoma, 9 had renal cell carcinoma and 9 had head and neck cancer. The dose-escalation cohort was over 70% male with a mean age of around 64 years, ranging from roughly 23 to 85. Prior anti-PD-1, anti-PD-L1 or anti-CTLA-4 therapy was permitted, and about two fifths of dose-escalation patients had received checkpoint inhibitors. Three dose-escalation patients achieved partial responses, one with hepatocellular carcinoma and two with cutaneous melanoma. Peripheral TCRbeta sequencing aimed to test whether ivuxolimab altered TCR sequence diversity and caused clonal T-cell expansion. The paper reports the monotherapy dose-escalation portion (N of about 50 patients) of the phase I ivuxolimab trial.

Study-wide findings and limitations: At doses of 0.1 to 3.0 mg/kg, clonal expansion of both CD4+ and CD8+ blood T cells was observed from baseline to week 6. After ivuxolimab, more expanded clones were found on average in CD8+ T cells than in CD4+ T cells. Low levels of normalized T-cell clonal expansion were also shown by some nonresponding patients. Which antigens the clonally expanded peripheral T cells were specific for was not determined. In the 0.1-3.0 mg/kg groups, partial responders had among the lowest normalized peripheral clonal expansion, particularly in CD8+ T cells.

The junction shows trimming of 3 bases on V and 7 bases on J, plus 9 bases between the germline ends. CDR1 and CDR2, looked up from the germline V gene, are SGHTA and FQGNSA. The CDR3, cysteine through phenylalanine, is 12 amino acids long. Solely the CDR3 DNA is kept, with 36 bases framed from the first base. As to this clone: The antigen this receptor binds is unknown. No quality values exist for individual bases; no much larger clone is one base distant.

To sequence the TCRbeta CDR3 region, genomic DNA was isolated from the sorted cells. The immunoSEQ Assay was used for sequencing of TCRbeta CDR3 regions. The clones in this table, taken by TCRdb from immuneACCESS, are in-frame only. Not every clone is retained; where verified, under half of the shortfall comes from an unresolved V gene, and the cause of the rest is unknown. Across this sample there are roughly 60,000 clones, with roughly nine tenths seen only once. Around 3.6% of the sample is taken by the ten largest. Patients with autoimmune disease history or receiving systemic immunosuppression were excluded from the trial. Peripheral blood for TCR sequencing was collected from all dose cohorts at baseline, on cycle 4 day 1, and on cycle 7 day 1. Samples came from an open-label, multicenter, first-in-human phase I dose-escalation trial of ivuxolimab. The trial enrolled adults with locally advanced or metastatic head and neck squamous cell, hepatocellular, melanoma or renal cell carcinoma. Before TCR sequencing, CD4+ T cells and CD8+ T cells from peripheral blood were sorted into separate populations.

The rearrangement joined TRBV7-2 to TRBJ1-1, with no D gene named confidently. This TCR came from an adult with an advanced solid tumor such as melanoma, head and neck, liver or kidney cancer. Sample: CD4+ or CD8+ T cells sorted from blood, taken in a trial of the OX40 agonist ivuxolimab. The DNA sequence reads TGTGCCAGCAGCTTTCAACGAGGTGAAGCTTTCTTT. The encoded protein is CASSFQRGEAFF.